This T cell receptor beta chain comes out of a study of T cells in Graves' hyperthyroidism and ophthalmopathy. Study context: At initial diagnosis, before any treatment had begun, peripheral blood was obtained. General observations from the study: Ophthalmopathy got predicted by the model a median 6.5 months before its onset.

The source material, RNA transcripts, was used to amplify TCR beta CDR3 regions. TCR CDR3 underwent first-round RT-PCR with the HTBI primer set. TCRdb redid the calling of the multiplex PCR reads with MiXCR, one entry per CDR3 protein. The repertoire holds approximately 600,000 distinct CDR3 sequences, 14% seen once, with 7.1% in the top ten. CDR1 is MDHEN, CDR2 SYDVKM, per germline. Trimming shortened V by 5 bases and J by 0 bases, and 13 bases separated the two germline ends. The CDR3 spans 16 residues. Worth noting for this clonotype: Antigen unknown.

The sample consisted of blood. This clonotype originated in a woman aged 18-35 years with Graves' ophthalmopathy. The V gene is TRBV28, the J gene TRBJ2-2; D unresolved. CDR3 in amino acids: CASSDSSGPNTGELFF. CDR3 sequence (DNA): TGTGCCAGCAGTGATTCGTCCGGACCGAACACCGGGGAGCTGTTTTTT.